Sequencing of this TCR beta chain was carried out in a study of regulatory T cells in long-lasting Graves disease. CDR3-region Arm-PCR and iRepertoire HTBI primers produced the TCR beta libraries. TCRdb processed the multiplex PCR reads anew with MiXCR; each CDR3 protein has one entry. Here the sample spans more than 450,000 distinct CDR3 sequences, more than 10% being singletons. Time point denoted: newly diagnosed GD, antithyroid drugs for less than 3 months. TCR sequences were obtained from RNA taken from PBMCs. In addition, the sample was reused for a study of T cells in Graves' hyperthyroidism and ophthalmopathy. That paper states: The HTBI primer set served for first-round RT-PCR of the TCR CDR3.

Sequencing used peripheral blood mononuclear cells (PBMCs), obtained at new diagnosis, from a patient treated with antithyroid drugs. This sequence was found in a woman in her thirties with Graves disease.

The CDR3: CASSPSRIPRPRGYTF. The CDR3 bases are TGTGCCAGCAGTCCATCCCGGATACCTCGACCTAGGGGCTACACCTTC. The rearrangement links TRBV28 to TRBJ1-2; D unclear. The CDR3 runs 16 residues. V dropped 5 bases and J dropped 8 bases, with 24 bases sitting between them. The germline gives CDR1 MDHEN, CDR2 SYDVKM.